This TCR beta chain is from a study of blood T cell repertoires in COVID-19. Study-level background: The cDNA or gDNA used as material had been derived from T cells, B-cell-depleted T cells, or PBMCs.

Per the authors' pipeline: It was from reference gene primer amplification that nucleated cell counts were estimated. TCRdb keeps only in-frame clones here, not all; method: immunoSEQ multiplex PCR. Clone size and V and J calls were adopted from that table, with D and trimming inferred from the DNA. The sample has about 55,000 clones; about nine tenths are singletons. This CDR3 contains 16 residues. This chain links TRBV21-1 with TRBJ2-7; the table assigns TRBD1, which was not confirmed against the DNA. TRBV21-1 is described as a pseudogene. The sample was peripheral blood. The sequence came from a man in his 60s with active COVID-19. The CDR3 loop reads CASSKGRCGQMYEQYF. CDR3 coding DNA: TGTGCCAGCAGCAAAGGGCGATGCGGACAGATGTACGAGCAGTACTTC.